This T cell receptor (beta chain) comes out of a study of CDR3 diversity in severe acne. Germline V gene lookup returns CDR1 SNHLY and CDR2 FYNNEI. V was pared by 4 bases and J by 6 bases, with 15 bases between. The CDR3 has 14 residues. TCRdb passed the PCR reads through MiXCR, listing each CDR3 protein once. This table holds some 84,000 distinct CDR3 sequences, 45% to 65% found once. This clonotype came up a few times. The chain links TRBV2 to TRBJ1-2, with TRBD1 as a possible D gene (6 bases). Source material: blood. The TCR sequence derives from a male donor in good health, without acne. The CDR3 region is CASSGLMQGNGYTF. As DNA, the CDR3 is TGTGCCAGCAGTGGGTTGATGCAGGGGAATGGCTACACCTTC. The full variable domain, in which reference TRBV2 and TRBJ1-2 provide the parts outside the CDR3, is EPEVTQTPSHQVTQMGQEVILRCVPISNHLYFYWYRQILGQKVEFLVSFYNNEISEKSEIFDDQFSVERPDGSNFTLKIRSTKLEDSAMYFCASSGLMQGNGYTFGSGTRLTVV.